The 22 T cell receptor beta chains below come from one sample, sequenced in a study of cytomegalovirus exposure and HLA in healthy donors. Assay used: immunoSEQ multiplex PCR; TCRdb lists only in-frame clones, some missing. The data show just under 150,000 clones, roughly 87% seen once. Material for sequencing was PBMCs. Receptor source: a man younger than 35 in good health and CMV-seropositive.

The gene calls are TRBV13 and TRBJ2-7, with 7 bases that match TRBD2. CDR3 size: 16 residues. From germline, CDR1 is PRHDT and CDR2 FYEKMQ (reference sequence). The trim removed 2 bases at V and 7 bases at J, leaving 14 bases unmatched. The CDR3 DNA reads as TGTGCCAGCAGCTTATTAGGGCGGGGGAGGACTGAGGAGCAGTACTTC. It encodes CASSLLGRGRTEEQYF.

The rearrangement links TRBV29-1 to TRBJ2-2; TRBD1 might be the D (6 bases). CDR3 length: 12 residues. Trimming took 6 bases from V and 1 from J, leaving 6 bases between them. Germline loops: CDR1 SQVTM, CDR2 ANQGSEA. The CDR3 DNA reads TGCAGCGTGACAGGGAACACCGGGGAGCTGTTTTTT. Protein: CSVTGNTGELFF.

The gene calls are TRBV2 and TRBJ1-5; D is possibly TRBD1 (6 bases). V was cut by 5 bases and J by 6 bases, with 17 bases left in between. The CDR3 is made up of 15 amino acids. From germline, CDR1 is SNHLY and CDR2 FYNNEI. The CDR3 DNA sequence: TGTGCCAGCAGTCGGGAAACAGGGATAAGTCAGCCCCAGCATTTT. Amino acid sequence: CASSRETGISQPQHF.

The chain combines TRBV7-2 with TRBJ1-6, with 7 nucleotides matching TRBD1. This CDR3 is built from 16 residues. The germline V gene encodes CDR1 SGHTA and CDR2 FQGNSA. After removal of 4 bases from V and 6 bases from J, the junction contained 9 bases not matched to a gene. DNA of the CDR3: TGTGCCAGCAGCTCCGGGTGGGACAGTCCTAATTCACCCCTCCACTTT. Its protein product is CASSSGWDSPNSPLHF.

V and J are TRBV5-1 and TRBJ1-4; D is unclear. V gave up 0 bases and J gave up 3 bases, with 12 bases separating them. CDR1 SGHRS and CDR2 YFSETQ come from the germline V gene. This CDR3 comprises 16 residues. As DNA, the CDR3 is TGCGCCAGCAGCTTGGTCTCGGGGTTATCTAATGAAAAACTGTTTTTT. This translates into CASSLVSGLSNEKLFF.

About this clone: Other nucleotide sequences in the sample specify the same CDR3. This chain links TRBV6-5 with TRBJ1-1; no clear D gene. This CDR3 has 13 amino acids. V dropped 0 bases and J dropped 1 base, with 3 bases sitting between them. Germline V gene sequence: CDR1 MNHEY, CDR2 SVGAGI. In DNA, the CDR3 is TGTGCCAGCAGTTACTCGAGGAACACTGAAGCTTTCTTT. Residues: CASSYSRNTEAFF.

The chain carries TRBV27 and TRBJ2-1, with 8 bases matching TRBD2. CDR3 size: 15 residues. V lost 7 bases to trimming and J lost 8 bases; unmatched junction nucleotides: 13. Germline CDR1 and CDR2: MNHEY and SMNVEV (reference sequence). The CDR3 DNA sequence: TGTGCCAGCAAGCCCCAGCGGGAGTTACGGGATGAGCAGTTCTTC. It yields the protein CASKPQRELRDEQFF.

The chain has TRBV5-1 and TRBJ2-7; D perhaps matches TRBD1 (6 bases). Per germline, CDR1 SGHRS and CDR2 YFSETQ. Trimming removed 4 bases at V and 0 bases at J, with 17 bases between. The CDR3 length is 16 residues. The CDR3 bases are TGCGCCAGCAGCCCTATAACAGACAGGAGCTCCTACGAGCAGTACTTC. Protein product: CASSPITDRSSYEQYF.

For the CDR3, the DNA is TGCGCCAGCAGCTTCTCTAGCGGGGTCTCCTACGAGCAGTACTTC. Translating gives CASSFSSGVSYEQYF. V is TRBV5-1 and J is TRBJ2-7; 9 nucleotides align to TRBD2. V lost 2 bases to trimming and J lost 0 bases; unmatched junction nucleotides: 3. The CDR3 runs 15 residues. The germline V gene encodes CDR1 SGHRS and CDR2 YFSETQ.

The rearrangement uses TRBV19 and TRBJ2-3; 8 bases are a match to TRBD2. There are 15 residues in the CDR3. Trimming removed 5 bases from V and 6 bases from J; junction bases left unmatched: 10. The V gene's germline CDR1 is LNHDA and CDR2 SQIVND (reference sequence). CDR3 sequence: CASSSSGGPLDTQYF. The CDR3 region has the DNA TGTGCCAGTAGTTCCAGCGGGGGACCCCTGGATACGCAGTATTTT.

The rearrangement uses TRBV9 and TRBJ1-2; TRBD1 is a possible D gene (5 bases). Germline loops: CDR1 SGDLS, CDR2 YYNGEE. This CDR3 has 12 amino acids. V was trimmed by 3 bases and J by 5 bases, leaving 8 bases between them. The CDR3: CASSAQGYGYTF. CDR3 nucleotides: TGTGCCAGCAGCGCGCAGGGTTATGGCTACACCTTC.

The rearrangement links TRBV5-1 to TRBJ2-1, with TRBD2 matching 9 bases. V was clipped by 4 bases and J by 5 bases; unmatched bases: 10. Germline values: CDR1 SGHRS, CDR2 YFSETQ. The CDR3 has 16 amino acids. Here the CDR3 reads CASSHLAGWGNNEQFF. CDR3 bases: TGCGCCAGCAGCCACCTAGCGGGGTGGGGTAACAATGAGCAGTTCTTC.

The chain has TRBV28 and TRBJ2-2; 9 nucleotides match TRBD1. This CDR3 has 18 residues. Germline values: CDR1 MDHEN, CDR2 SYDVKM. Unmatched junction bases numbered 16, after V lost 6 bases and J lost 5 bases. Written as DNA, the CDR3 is TGTGCCAGCAGACCATTTAATCAGGACAGGGGTATGACCGGGGAGCTGTTTTTT. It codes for CASRPFNQDRGMTGELFF.

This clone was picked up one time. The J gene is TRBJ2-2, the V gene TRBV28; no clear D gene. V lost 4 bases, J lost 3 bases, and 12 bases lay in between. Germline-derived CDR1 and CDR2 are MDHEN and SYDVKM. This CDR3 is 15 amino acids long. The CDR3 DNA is TGTGCCAGCAGTTCCCCCCGGTCATACACCGGGGAGCTGTTTTTT. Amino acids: CASSSPRSYTGELFF.

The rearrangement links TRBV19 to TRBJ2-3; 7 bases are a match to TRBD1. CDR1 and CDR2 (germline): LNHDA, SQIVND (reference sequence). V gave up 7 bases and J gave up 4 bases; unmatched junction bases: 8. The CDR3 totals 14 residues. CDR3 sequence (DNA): TGTGCCAGTATTAGGGGGCCTGGGGCAGATACGCAGTATTTT. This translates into CASIRGPGADTQYF.

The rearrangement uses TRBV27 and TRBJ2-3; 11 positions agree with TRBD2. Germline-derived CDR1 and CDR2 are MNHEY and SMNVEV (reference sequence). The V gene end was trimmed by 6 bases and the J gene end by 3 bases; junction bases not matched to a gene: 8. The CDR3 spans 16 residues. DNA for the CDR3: TGTGCCAGCAGCCAATCTCCTAGCGGGAGGACAGATACGCAGTATTTT. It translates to CASSQSPSGRTDTQYF.

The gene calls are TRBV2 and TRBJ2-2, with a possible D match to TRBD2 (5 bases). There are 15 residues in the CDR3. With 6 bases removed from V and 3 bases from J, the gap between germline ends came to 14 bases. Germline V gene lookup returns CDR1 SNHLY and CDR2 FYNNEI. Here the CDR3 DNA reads TGTGCCAGCAGCTCGGCGGGTGTGTACACCGGGGAGCTGTTTTTT. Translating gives CASSSAGVYTGELFF.

The CDR3, as DNA: TGTGCCAGTAGTGCAGCAGATACGCAGTATTTT. Translation gives CASSAADTQYF. The chain has TRBV19 and TRBJ2-3; D gene uncertain. Germline CDR1 is LNHDA and CDR2 is SQIVND (reference sequence). The CDR3 is 11 residues long. Trimming pared 5 bases from V and 4 bases from J, leaving 4 bases between.

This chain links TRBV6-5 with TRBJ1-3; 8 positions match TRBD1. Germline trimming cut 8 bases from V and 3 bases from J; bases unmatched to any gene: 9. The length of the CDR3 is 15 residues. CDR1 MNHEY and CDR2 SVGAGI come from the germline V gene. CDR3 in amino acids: CASRAGGDVGNTIYF. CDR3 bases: TGTGCCAGCCGGGCAGGGGGCGATGTTGGAAACACCATATATTTT.

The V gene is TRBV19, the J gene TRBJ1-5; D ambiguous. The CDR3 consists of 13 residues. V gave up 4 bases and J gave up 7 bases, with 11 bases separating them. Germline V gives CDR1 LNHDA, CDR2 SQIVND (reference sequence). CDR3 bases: TGTGCCAGTAGTAAAGGGAGACGGCAGCCCCAGCATTTT. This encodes CASSKGRRQPQHF.

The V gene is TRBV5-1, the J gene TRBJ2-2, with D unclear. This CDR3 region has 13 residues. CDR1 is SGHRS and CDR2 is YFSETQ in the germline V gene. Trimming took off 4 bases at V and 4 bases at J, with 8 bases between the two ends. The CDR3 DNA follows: TGCGCCAGCAGCGCAGAATCCACCGGGGAGCTGTTTTTT. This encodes CASSAESTGELFF.

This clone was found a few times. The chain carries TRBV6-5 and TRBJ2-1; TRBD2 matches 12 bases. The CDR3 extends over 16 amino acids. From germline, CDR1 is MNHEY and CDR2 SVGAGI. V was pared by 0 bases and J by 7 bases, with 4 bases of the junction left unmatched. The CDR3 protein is CASSYSSSGRGNEQFF. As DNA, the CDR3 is TGTGCCAGCAGTTACTCTTCTAGCGGGAGGGGGAATGAGCAGTTCTTC.